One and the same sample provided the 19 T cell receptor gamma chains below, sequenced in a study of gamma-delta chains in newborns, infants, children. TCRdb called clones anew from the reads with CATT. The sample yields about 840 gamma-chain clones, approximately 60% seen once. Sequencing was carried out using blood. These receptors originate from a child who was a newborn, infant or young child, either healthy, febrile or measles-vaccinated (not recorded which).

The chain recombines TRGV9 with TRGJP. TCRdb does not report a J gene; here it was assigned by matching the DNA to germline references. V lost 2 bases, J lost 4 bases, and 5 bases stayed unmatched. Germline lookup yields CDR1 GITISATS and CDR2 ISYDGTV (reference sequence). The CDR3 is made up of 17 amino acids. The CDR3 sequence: CALWEGRQELGKKIKVF. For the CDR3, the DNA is TGTGCCTTGTGGGAGGGTCGTCAAGAGTTGGGCAAAAAAATCAAGGTATTT.

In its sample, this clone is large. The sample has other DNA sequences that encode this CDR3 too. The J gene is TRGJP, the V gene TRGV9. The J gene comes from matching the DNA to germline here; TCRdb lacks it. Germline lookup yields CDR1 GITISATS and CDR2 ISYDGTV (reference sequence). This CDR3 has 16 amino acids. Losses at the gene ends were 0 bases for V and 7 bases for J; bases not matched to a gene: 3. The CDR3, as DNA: TGTGCCTTGTGGGAGGTGCTGGAGTTGGGCAAAAAAATCAAGGTATTT. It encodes CALWEVLELGKKIKVF.

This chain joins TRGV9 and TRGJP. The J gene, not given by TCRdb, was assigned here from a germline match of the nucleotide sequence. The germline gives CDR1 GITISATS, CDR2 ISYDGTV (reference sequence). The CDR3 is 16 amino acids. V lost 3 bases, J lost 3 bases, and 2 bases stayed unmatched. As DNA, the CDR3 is TGTGCCTTGTGGGAGTCGCAAGAGTTGGGCAAAAAAATCAAGGTATTT. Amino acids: CALWESQELGKKIKVF.

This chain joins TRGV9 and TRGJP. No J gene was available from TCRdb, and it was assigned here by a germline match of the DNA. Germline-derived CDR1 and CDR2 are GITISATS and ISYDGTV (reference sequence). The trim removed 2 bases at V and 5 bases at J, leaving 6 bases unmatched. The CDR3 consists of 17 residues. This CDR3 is CALWEALEELGKKIKVF. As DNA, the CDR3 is TGTGCCTTGTGGGAGGCTCTTGAAGAGTTGGGCAAAAAAATCAAGGTATTT.

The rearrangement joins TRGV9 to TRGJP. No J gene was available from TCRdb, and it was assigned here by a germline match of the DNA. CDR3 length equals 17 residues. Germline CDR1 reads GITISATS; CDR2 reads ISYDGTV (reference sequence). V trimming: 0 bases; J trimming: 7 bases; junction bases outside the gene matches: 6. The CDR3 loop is CALWEVLLELGKKIKVF. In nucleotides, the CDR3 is TGTGCCTTGTGGGAGGTGCTGTTGGAGTTGGGCAAAAAAATCAAGGTATTT.

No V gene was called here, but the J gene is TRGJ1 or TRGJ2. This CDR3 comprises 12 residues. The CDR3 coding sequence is TGTGCCACCTGGGATTCGGTTTATAAGAAACTCTTT. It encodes CATWDSVYKKLF.

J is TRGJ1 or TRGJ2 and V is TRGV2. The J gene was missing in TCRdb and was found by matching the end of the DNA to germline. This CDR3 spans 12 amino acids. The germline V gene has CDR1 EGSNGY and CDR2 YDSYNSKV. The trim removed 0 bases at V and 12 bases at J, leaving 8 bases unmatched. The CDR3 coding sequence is TGTGCCACCTGGGACGGGTCCCTTACGAAACTCTTT. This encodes CATWDGSLTKLF.

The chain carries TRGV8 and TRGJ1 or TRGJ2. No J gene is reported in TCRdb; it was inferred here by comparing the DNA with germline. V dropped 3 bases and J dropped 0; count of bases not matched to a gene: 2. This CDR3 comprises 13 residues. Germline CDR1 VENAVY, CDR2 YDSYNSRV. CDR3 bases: TGTGCCACCTGGGATCCGAATTATTATAAGAAACTCTTT. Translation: CATWDPNYYKKLF.

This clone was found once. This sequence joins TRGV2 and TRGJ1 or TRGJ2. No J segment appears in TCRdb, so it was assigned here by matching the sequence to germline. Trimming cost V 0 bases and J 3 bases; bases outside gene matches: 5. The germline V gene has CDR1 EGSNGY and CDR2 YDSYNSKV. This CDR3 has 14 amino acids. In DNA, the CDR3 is TGTGCCACCTGGGACGGGCACGCTTATTATAAGAAACTCTTT. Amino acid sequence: CATWDGHAYYKKLF.

The DNA for the CDR3 is TGTGCCACCTGGGACGGGCGGATGAAACTCTTT. Translating gives CATWDGRMKLF. This sequence joins TRGV2 and TRGJ1 or TRGJ2. TCRdb carries no J gene annotation; the J gene was assigned here by matching the DNA with germline. Unmatched junction bases numbered 5, after V lost 0 bases and J lost 12 bases. Germline V CDR1 and CDR2: EGSNGY, YDSYNSKV. This CDR3 contains 11 residues.

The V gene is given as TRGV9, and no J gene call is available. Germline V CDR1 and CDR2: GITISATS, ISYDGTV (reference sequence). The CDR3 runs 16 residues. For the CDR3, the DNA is TGTGCCTTGTGGGAGGTGCAAGGGGTGGGCCAAGAAATAAAGGTCTTT. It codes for CALWEVQGVGQEIKVF.

The chain's CDR3 is CATWDRTGKLF. In DNA form, the CDR3 reads TGTGCCACCTGGGACAGGACGGGGAAACTCTTT. The V and J genes are TRGV3 and TRGJ1 or TRGJ2. The J gene is absent in TCRdb and was assigned here via DNA matching to germline. The CDR3 has 11 amino acids. The V and J ends lost 0 bases and 12 bases, in that order; junction bases with no gene match: 5. The germline V gene has CDR1 VTNTFY and CDR2 YDVSTARD (reference sequence).

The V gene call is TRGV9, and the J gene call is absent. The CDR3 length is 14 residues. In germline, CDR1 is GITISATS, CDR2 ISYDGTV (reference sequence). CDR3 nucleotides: TGTGCCTTGTGGGAGGAGGTGGGCAAAAAAATCAAGGTCTTT. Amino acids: CALWEEVGKKIKVF.

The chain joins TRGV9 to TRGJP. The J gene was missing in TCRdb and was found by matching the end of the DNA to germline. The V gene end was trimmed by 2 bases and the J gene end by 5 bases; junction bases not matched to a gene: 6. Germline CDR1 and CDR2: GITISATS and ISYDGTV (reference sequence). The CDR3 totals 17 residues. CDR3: CALWEDKKELGKKIKVF. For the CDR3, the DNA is TGTGCCTTGTGGGAGGATAAAAAAGAGTTGGGCAAAAAAATCAAGGTATTT.

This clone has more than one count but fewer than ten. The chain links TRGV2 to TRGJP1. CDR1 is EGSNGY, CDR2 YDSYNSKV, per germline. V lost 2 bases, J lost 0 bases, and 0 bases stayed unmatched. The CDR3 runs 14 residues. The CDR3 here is CATWDDTTGWFKIF. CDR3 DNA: TGTGCCACCTGGGACGATACCACTGGTTGGTTCAAGATATTT.

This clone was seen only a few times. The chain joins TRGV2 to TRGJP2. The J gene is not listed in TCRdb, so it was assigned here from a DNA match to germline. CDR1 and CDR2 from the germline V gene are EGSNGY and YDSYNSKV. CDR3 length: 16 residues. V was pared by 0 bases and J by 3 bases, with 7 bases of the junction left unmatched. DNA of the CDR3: TGTGCCACCTGGGACGGGCAGAGGGGTAGTGATTGGATCAAGACGTTT. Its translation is CATWDGQRGSDWIKTF.

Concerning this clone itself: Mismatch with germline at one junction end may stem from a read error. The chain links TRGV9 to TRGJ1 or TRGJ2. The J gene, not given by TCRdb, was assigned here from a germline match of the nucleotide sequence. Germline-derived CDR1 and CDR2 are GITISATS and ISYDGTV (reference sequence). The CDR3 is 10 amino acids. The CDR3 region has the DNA TGCGCCTTGTGGGAGGTGCAGAAACTCTTT. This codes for CALWEVQKLF.

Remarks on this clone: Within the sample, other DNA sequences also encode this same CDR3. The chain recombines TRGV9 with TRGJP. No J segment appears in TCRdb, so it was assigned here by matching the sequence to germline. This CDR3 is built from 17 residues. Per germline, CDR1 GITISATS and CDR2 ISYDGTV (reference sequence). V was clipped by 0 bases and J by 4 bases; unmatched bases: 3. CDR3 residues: CALWEVSQELGKKIKVF. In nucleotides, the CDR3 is TGTGCCTTGTGGGAGGTGAGCCAAGAGTTGGGCAAAAAAATCAAGGTATTT.

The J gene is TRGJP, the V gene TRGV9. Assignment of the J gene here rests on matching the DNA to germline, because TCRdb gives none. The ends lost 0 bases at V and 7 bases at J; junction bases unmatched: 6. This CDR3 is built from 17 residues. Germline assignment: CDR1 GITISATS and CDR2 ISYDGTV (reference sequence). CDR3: CALWEVLKELGKKIKVF. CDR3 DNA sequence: TGTGCCTTGTGGGAGGTGCTAAAGGAGTTGGGCAAAAAAATCAAGGTATTT.